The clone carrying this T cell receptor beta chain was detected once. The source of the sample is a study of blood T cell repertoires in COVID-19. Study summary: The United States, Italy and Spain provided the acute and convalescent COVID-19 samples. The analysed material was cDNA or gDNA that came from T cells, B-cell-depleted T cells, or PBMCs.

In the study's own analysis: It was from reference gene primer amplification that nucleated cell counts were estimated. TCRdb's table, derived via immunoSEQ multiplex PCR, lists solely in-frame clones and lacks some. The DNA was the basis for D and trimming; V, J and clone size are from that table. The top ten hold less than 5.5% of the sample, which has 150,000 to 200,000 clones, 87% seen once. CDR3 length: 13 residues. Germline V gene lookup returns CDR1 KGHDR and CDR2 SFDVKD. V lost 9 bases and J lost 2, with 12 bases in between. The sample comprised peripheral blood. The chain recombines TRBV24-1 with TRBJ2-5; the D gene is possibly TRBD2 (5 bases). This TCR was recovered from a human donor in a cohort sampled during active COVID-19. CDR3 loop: CATRQSGQETQYF. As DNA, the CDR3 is TGTGCCACCCGTCAAAGCGGACAAGAGACCCAGTACTTC.